This T cell receptor beta chain originates from a study of blood T cell repertoires in COVID-19 (dated by TCRdb to the early 2020s). About the investigation overall: Samples from collaborators originated in the United States, Italy and Spain and spanned both the acute and convalescent phases of COVID-19. The material from the prospective study consisted of cDNA or gDNA derived from T cells, B-cell-depleted T cells, or PBMCs. Deeply sampled blood TCRbeta repertoires from subjects exposed to, actively infected with, or recovered from COVID-19 were included in the dataset. The repertoires were released in a freely available public database meant as a resource for research on the immune response to SARS-CoV-2. The samples were drawn from two sources: the first 160 participants of the ongoing ImmuneRACE study, and about 1,300 subjects contributed by 6 global collaborators. A de-identified subject ID, COVID-19 status, age in years and sex were almost always included in the sample metadata. Where HLA class I and class II types were available, the types were taken from metadata supplied by the sample provider, not from assay-based typing.

From the germline V gene, CDR1 is SGHNT and CDR2 is YENEEA. The CDR3, from cysteine to phenylalanine, totals 14 residues. Here the CDR3 DNA is all that survives: 42 bases in frame from base 1. The paper's findings and limits, for the study overall: Clinical and demographic metadata were provided uncurated, with the amount varying by source and participant.

This clone was seen only once. Its antigen is unknown. Nothing much larger sits one base from this clone, and base qualities are not available. Whole blood was collected in K2EDTA tubes by collaborating institutions according to the institutions' own protocols. For TCRbeta analysis, collaborator samples were shipped as frozen whole blood, as isolated PBMCs, or as DNA extracted from either sample type. The immunoSEQ Assay, a bias-controlled multiplex PCR, was used to amplify TCRbeta CDR3 regions from genomic DNA. Regarding the original processing steps: Within the assay, amplification of reference gene primers was used to estimate how many nucleated cells each sample contained. To quantify the absolute abundance of each unique TCRbeta CDR3 rearrangement, sequence reads were collapsed and filtered. For each sample, productive Simpson clonality was calculated as the square root of Simpson's diversity index over productive rearrangements. As stored in TCRdb, this immuneACCESS dataset retains in-frame rearrangements with V and J assigned. A fraction of the clones does not appear; measured against another copy, unresolved V genes explain less than half of the discrepancy, and the remainder lacks a known reason. V and J calls and clone size are those listed in that table; D and trimming were worked out from the DNA. The sample table holds approximately 350,000 clones, of which about 86% were seen once. The ten most abundant clones make up 2.5% to 3.5% of the sample.

The source is a man younger than 40 with active or convalescent COVID-19. This chain is built from TRBV11-3 and TRBJ2-3, and perhaps TRBD2 as D gene, on 7 matching bases. The sequencing sample was made of peripheral blood. DNA sequence: TGTGCTACTAGGAGGGCGGGGGCCACAGATACGCAGTATTTT. This gives the protein CATRRAGATDTQYF.